This T cell receptor beta chain is from a study of CD8 T cells in Susac syndrome. CD8+ and CD4+ T cells taken from blood had their TCR beta sequenced. The RNA input was 0.5 to 1 ug, and it was reverse transcribed with random hexamers. TCRdb itself ran the immunoSEQ multiplex PCR reads through MiXCR, one entry per CDR3 protein. Of 200,000 to 250,000 distinct CDR3 sequences detected, about 95% appear once; the ten largest clones hold around 0.15%. V was clipped by 0 bases and J by 0 bases, with 10 bases between them. This CDR3 has 15 amino acids. CDR1 and CDR2 from the germline V gene are SGHRS and YFSETQ.

This TCR came from a human donor with Susac syndrome. Sequencing was carried out using CD4+ T cells from PBMCs. The chain carries TRBV5-1 and TRBJ2-7; D unclear. CDR3 region: CASSLGSSLSYEQYF. For the CDR3, the DNA is TGCGCCAGCAGCTTGGGAAGTTCCCTCTCCTACGAGCAGTACTTC.